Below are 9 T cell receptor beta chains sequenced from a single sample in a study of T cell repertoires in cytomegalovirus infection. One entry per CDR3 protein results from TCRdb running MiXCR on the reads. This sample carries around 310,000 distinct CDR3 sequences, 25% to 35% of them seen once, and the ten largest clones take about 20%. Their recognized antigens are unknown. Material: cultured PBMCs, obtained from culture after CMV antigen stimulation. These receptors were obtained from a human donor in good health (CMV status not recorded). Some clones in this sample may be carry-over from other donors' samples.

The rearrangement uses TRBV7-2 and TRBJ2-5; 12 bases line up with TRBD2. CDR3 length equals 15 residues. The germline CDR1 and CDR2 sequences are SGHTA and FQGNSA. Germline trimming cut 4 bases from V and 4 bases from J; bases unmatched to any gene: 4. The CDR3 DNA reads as TGTGCCAGCAGCTCAGGACTAGCGGGATTAGAGACCCAGTACTTC. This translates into CASSSGLAGLETQYF. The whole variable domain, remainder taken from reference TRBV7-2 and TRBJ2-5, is GAGVSQSPSNKVTEKGKDVELRCDPISGHTALYWYRQSLGQGLEFLIYFQGNSAPDKSGLPSDRFSAERTGGSVSTLTIQRTQQEDSAVYLCASSSGLAGLETQYFGPGTRLLVL.

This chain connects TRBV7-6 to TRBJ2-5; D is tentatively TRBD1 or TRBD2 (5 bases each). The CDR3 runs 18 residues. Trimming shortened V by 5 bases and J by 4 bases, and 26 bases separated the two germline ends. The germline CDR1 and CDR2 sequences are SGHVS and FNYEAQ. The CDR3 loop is CASSARRDTRLGGETQYF. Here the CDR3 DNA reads TGTGCCAGCAGCGCCCGCCGGGATACCAGACTTGGGGGAGAGACCCAGTACTTC.

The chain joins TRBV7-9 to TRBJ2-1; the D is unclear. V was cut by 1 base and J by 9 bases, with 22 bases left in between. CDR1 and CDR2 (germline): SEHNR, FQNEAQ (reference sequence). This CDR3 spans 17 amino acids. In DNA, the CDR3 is TGTGCCAGCAGCTTAGGGTTTTCCGGTCCCAGGCGGCCTGAGCAGTTCTTC. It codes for CASSLGFSGPRRPEQFF.

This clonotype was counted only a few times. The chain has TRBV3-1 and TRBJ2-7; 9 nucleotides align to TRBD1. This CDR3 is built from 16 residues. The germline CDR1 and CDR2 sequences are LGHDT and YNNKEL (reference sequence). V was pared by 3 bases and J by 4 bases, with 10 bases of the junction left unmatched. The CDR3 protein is CASSHPPGTGFYEQYF. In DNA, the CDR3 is TGTGCCAGCAGCCATCCCCCCGGGACAGGGTTTTACGAGCAGTACTTC.

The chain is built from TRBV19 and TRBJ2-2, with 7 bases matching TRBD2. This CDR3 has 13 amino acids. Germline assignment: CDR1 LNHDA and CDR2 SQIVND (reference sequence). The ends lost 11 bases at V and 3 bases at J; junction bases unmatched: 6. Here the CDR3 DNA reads TGTGCCGGACGGGACTACTACACCGGGGAGCTGTTTTTT. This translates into CAGRDYYTGELFF.

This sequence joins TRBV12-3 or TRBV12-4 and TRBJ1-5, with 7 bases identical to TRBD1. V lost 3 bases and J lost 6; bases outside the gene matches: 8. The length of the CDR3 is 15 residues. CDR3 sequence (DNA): TGTGCCAGCAGTTTTTCACAGGGGTATGGTCAGCCCCAGCATTTT. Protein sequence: CASSFSQGYGQPQHF.

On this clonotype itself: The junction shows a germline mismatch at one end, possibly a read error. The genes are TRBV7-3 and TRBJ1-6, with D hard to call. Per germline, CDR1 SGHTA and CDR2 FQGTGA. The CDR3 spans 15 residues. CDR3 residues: CASSLTREADSPHHF. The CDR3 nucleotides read TGTGCCAGCAGCTTAACGCGGGAGGCGGATTCACCCCACCACTTT.

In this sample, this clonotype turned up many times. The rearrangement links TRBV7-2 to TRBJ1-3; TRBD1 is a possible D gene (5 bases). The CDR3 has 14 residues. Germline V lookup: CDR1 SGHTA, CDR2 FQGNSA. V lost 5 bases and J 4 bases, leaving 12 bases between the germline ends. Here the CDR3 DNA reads TGTGCCAGCAGCCCGGTCGGGGGAGGAAACACCATATATTTT. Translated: CASSPVGGGNTIYF.

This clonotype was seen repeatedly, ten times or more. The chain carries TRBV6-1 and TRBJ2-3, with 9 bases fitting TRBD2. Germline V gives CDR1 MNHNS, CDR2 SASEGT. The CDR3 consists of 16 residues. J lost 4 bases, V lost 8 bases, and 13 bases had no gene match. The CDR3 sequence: CASSNGASGNSDTQYF. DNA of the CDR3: TGTGCCAGCTCAAACGGGGCTAGCGGGAATTCAGATACGCAGTATTTT.